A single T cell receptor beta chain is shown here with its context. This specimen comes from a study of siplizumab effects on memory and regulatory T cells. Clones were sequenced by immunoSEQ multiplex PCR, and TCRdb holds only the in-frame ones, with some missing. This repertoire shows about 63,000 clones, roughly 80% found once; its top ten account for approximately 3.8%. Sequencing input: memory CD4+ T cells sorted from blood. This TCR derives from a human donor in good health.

The CDR3, as DNA: TGTGCCACCAGCAGAGGAGGGGGAACCACAGATACGCAGTATTTT. Residues: CATSRGGGTTDTQYF. This chain joins TRBV15 and TRBJ2-3; TRBD1 might be the D (6 bases). Trimming pared 1 base from V and 2 bases from J, leaving 10 bases between. CDR3 length: 15 amino acids. Per germline, CDR1 LNHNV and CDR2 YYDKDF (reference sequence).